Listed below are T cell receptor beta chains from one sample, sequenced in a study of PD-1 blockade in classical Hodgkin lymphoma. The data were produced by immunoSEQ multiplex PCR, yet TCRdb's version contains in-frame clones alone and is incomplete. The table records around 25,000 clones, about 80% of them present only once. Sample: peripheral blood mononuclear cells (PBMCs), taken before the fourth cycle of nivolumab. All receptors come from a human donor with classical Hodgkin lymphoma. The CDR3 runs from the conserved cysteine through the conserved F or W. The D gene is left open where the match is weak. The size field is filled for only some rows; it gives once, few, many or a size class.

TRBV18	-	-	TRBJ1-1	CASSQMDSMNTEAFF	TGTGCCAGCTCACAGATGGACTCAATGAACACTGAAGCTTTCTTT
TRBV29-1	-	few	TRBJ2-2	CSVEDQGYTGELFF	TGCAGCGTTGAAGATCAGGGATACACCGGGGAGCTGTTTTTT
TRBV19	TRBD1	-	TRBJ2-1	CASSIGPGGYNEQFF	TGTGCCAGTAGTATTGGTCCAGGGGGATACAATGAGCAGTTCTTC
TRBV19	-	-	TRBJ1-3	CASSRSGSGNTIYF	TGTGCCAGTAGTCGATCGGGCTCTGGAAACACCATATATTTT
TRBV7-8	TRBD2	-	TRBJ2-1	CASSLDGRAGEQFF	TGTGCCAGCAGCTTAGACGGGAGGGCCGGGGAGCAGTTCTTC
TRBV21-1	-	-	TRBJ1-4	CASSCHWGRQSTNEKLFF	TGTGCCAGCAGCTGCCATTGGGGAAGACAATCAACTAATGAAAAACTGTTTTTT
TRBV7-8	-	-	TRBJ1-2	CASSLELTRNYGYTF	TGTGCCAGCAGCTTAGAGCTCACGAGGAACTATGGCTACACCTTC
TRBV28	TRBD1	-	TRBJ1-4	CASSLIGTANEKLFF	TGTGCCAGCAGTTTAATCGGGACAGCAAATGAAAAACTGTTTTTT
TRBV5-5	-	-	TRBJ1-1	CASSLRDFNTEAFF	TGTGCCAGCAGCTTGCGGGATTTTAACACTGAAGCTTTCTTT
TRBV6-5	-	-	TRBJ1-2	CASSYAQGNYGYTF	TGTGCCAGCAGTTACGCGCAGGGAAACTATGGCTACACCTTC
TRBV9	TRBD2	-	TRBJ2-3	CASSQPRQLAGNSDTQYF	TGTGCCAGCAGCCAACCCCGCCAACTAGCGGGGAATTCAGATACGCAGTATTTT
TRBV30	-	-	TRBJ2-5	CAWIPRSGVAQYF	TGTGCCTGGATCCCCCGCTCGGGGGTTGCCCAGTACTTC
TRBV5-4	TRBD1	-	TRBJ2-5	CASSLGDRGRETQYF	TGTGCCAGCAGCTTGGGGGACAGGGGGCGGGAGACCCAGTACTTC
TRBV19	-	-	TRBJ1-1	CASSINPPRGTEAFF	TGTGCCAGTAGTATAAACCCCCCGAGGGGCACTGAAGCTTTCTTT
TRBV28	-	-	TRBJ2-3	CASSLTGDTQYF	TGTGCCAGCAGTTTAACGGGGGATACGCAGTATTTT
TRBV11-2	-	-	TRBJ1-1	CASSLVGLQGSMNTEAFF	TGTGCCAGCAGCTTAGTCGGGCTACAGGGATCGATGAACACTGAAGCTTTCTTT
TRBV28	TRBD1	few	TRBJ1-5	CATLTGANQPQHF	TGTGCCACGTTGACAGGGGCGAATCAGCCCCAGCATTTT
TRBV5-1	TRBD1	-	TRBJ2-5	CASSPGQGKETQYF	TGCGCCAGCAGCCCTGGACAGGGGAAAGAGACCCAGTACTTC
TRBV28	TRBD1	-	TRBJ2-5	CASSLLSTGGETQYF	TGTGCCAGCAGTTTATTATCGACAGGGGGGGAGACCCAGTACTTC
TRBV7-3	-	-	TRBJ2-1	CASSQGGSYNEQFF	TGTGCCAGCAGTCAGGGAGGCTCCTACAATGAGCAGTTCTTC
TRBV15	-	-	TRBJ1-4	CATSRGTQGIREKLFF	TGTGCCACCAGCAGAGGGACACAGGGTATACGGGAAAAACTGTTTTTT
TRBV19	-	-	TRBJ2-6	CASSIRRSMASGANVLTF	TGTGCCAGTAGTATTAGGAGGTCTATGGCTTCTGGGGCCAACGTCCTGACTTTC
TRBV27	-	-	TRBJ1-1	CASSKHNRETEAFF	TGTGCCAGCAGCAAACATAACAGGGAAACTGAAGCTTTCTTT
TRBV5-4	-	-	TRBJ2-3	CASSPRQGEDTQYF	TGTGCCAGCAGCCCCCGTCAGGGAGAAGATACGCAGTATTTT
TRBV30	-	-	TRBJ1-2	CAWKVGPSKGYTF	TGTGCCTGGAAAGTTGGTCCTTCGAAAGGATACACCTTC
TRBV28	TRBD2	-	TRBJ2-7	CASWGGRAFLRDEQYF	TGTGCCTCTTGGGGCGGGAGGGCATTTTTACGGGACGAGCAGTACTTC
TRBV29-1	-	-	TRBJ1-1	CSVEDQGSAFF	TGCAGCGTTGAAGATCAAGGGTCAGCTTTCTTT
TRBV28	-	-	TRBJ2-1	CASDPTGSPYNEQFF	TGTGCCAGCGACCCCACAGGGAGCCCCTACAATGAGCAGTTCTTC
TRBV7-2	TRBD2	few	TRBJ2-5	CASSLGGTSGGAQETQYF	TGTGCCAGCAGCTTAGGCGGGACTAGCGGGGGGGCTCAAGAGACCCAGTACTTC
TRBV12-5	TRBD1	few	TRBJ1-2	CASGRTGAPNYGYTF	TGTGCTAGTGGTCGGACAGGCGCGCCTAACTATGGCTACACCTTC
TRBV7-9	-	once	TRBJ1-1	CASSLLPGDAFF	TGTGCCAGCAGCCTACTGCCCGGCGACGCTTTCTTT
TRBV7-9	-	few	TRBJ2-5	CASSLVLGRVYLQETQYF	TGTGCCAGCAGCTTAGTGTTAGGCAGGGTCTATCTCCAAGAGACCCAGTACTTC
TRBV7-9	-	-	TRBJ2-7	CASSFEYEQYF	TGTGCCAGCAGCTTCGAGTACGAGCAGTACTTC
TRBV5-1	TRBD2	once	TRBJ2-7	CASSPLAGAIYEQYF	TGCGCCAGCAGCCCCTTAGCGGGAGCTATCTACGAGCAGTACTTC
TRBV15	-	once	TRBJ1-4	CATSRDPPRGTNEKLFF	TGTGCCACCAGCAGAGACCCCCCTAGGGGCACTAATGAAAAACTGTTTTTT
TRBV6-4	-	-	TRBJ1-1	CASSDTMRGRTEAFF	TGTGCCAGCAGTGACACGATGAGAGGTAGGACTGAAGCTTTCTTT
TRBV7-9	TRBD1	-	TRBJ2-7	CASNPGQGSSEQYF	TGTGCCAGCAACCCGGGACAGGGATCGTCCGAGCAGTACTTC